Listed below are T cell receptor beta chains from one sample, sequenced in a study of regulatory T cells in long-lasting Graves disease. TCRdb reprocessed the multiplex PCR reads via MiXCR and lists one record per CDR3 protein. The sample contains 390,000 or so distinct CDR3 sequences, approximately 12% of which appear only once. These data are also associated with another study on T cells in Graves' hyperthyroidism and ophthalmopathy.

The starting material was peripheral blood mononuclear cells (PBMCs), obtained at new diagnosis, from a patient treated with antithyroid drugs. The origin of the receptors is a woman under 30 with Graves disease. The CDR3 runs from the conserved cysteine through the conserved F or W. The D gene is left open where the match is weak. For some rows the clone size is stated as once, few or many, or as a class when expanded; others skip it.

clone size,D gene,V gene,J gene,CDR3 DNA,CDR3 protein
many,.,TRBV12-3/TRBV12-4,TRBJ1-1,TGTGCCAGCAGACAACATAGGGGCAGGGTCTCGGGTCGTGACACTGAAGCTTTCTTT,CASRQHRGRVSGRDTEAFF
many,.,TRBV28,TRBJ2-2,TGTGCCAGCAGTTCCATGACTTTTTGGCTAGCGAACACCGGGGAGCTGTTTTTT,CASSSMTFWLANTGELFF
many,TRBD2,TRBV7-8,TRBJ2-1,TGTGCCAGCAGCTTACCTCAGCGGGAGAAGGTTAAATCCTACAATGAGCAGTTCTTC,CASSLPQREKVKSYNEQFF
.,.,TRBV20-1,TRBJ1-6,TGCAGTTCCCCCTCACGGGGCGAAGATTTGACACCCCTCCACTTT,CSSPSRGEDLTPLHF
.,.,TRBV7-8,TRBJ1-1,TGTGCCAGCAGCTTAGATCCTGTGAACACTGAAGCTTTCTTT,CASSLDPVNTEAFF
.,.,TRBV6-2/TRBV6-3,TRBJ1-2,TGTGCCAGCAGTTTAACAGGGAGGTTGGCTGGCTACACCTTC,CASSLTGRLAGYTF
few,.,TRBV4-2,TRBJ1-2,TGTGCCAGCAGCCAAGCGATAGCGGGACACCGCTATGGCTACACCTTC,CASSQAIAGHRYGYTF
.,.,TRBV20-1,TRBJ2-7,TGCAGTGCTAGAGTTACCGAACTCTACGAGCAGTACTTC,CSARVTELYEQYF
few,.,TRBV25-1,TRBJ1-6,TGTGCCAGCAGTGAGTGGGGAGACAATTCACCCCTCCACTTT,CASSEWGDNSPLHF
many,TRBD2,TRBV3-1,TRBJ2-1,TGTGCCAGCAGCCACATACCCAGCGGGGGGGGTGACAATGAGCAGTTCTTC,CASSHIPSGGGDNEQFF
many,.,TRBV20-1,TRBJ1-3,TGCAGTGCTAGAGGCCCAATCGTCGGAAACACCATATATTTT,CSARGPIVGNTIYF
.,.,TRBV30,TRBJ2-1,TGTGCCTGGAGTGTACGTTTATGGGGTAGAACCCGGTACAATGAGCAGTTCTTC,CAWSVRLWGRTRYNEQFF
many,TRBD2,TRBV28,TRBJ2-1,TGTGCCAGCAGTCCTCGAGCGGGATTCTACAATGAGCAGTTCTTC,CASSPRAGFYNEQFF
.,TRBD1,TRBV2,TRBJ2-1,TGTGCCAGCAGTGAGAACAGGGGGGTCGGATACAATGAGCAGTTCTTC,CASSENRGVGYNEQFF